This TCR beta chain came from a study of CD8 T cells in Susac syndrome (dated by TCRdb to about 2019). Turning to the overall study: The study used repertoire sequencing to test whether antigen drove CD8+ T cell activation and differentiation in Susac syndrome. The clonality of the CD8+ T cell repertoire was compared across more than 9 healthy donors, around 14 Susac syndrome patients and under 18 multiple sclerosis patients. The study at large found these results: The number of individuals in the TCR sequencing and HLA analysis was acknowledged as relatively small.

A distance of 5 bases separates the germline ends of V and J, which lose 7 bases and 4 bases respectively. The germline V gene specifies MNHEY as CDR1 and SVGEGT as CDR2. Reading from cysteine to phenylalanine, the CDR3 counts 11 amino acids. Solely the CDR3 DNA is kept, with 33 bases framed from the first base. High-throughput TCR beta sequencing profiled peripheral blood CD8+ and CD4+ T cells from healthy donors, Susac syndrome patients and multiple sclerosis patients. The multiple sclerosis controls were treatment-naive patients whose relapsing-remitting disease, either stable or active, fulfilled the revised McDonald criteria. CD8+ TEMRA cells were enriched by FACS, while bulk CD8+ and CD4+ T cells were purified by magnetic negative isolation. Blood was collected in EDTA tubes and processed within 24 hours, with PBMCs isolated through density gradient centrifugation. PBMCs intended for TCR sequencing were frozen in liquid nitrogen and were later thawed in a 37 degrees C water bath. The sorted or isolated CD4+, CD8+ and CD8+ TEMRA cells had a purity of 90% or higher.

RNA was extracted with the RNeasy kit and roughly 0.5 to 1 ug was reverse transcribed using random hexamers. TCR beta CDR3 regions were amplified with the immunoSEQ multiplex PCR assay covering 54 Vbeta and 13 Jbeta segments. Bias from PCR amplification was corrected by using a synthetic template baseline for primer optimization and for computational correction. Concerning the study's data processing: Reads were assigned to V, D and J genes according to IMGT and analyzed in immunoSEQ Analyzer, with only productive sequences retained. Clonality was calculated as one minus the Shannon entropy normalized by log2 of the number of productive unique sequences. For each patient and control, public and private clones were evaluated within the 100 most prevalent clones. A clone was defined as Susac-specific if it was absent from the healthy and MS cohorts, from approximately 980 published viral clones and from other ImmuneACCESS disease sequences. In TCRdb, the public reads were trimmed at Q25 with fastp and aligned with MiXCR, with productive beta chains retained. Each record represents a unique CDR3 protein, reported with the most common genes and DNA among its rows. The V and J calls were determined by TCRdb, not by the authors. This sample is represented by some 300,000 distinct CDR3 sequences; 75% to 85% of them were singletons. Of the sample, roughly 0.22% falls within the top ten clones.

About this clonotype: Its binding antigen is unknown. Nothing much larger sits one base from this clone, and base qualities are not available.

Sequencing was carried out using CD8+ T cells from PBMCs. The chain is encoded by TRBV6-2 or TRBV6-3 joined to TRBJ2-1, with the D gene not confidently named. This sequence originates from a human donor with multiple sclerosis. The DNA sequence is TGTGCCAGCATGGGGTACAATGAGCAGTTCTTC. Translated, it gives CASMGYNEQFF.